These 4 T cell receptor beta chains originate from one sample sequenced in a study of Ad26.COV2.S vaccination and SARS-CoV-2 variants. Profiling relied on immunoSEQ multiplex PCR, and the TCRdb table lists in-frame clones only, not all of them. The profile shows roughly 180,000 clones, roughly 87% of them singletons. The input for sequencing was peripheral blood, taken after recovery from COVID-19. The receptor source for this set is a human donor who had recovered from COVID-19.

On this clone itself: Other DNA sequences within the sample encode an identical CDR3. The chain has TRBV12-3 or TRBV12-4 and TRBJ2-4; D uncertain. Trimming shortened V by 1 base and J by 6 bases, and 4 bases separated the two germline ends. The CDR3 covers 12 residues. The CDR3 loop is CASSLGGNIQYF. CDR3 in DNA: TGTGCCAGCAGTTTAGGCGGAAACATTCAGTACTTC.

The table lists this clone with a count of one. CDR3 in DNA: TGCGCCAGCAGCCCCGGCAGGGTAGAACGTTCACCCCTCCACTTT. Its translation: CASSPGRVERSPLHF. J is TRBJ1-6 and V is TRBV10-2; TRBD1 is a possible D gene (5 bases). V was cut by 6 bases and J by 9 bases, with 18 bases left in between. The CDR3 has 15 amino acids. The germline CDR1 and CDR2 sequences are WSHSY and SAAADI.

V usage is TRBV5-6 and J usage is TRBJ1-3; D may be TRBD1 (5 bases). This CDR3 spans 16 amino acids. CDR1 SGHDT and CDR2 YYEEEE come from the germline V gene. V was shortened by 6 bases and J by 0 bases, with 16 bases between the two germline ends. The CDR3 DNA reads TGTGCCAGCACCAAGGGACCGCGACTCTCTGGAAACACCATATATTTT. This gives the protein CASTKGPRLSGNTIYF.

V and J are TRBV2 and TRBJ2-7; unclear D gene. Trimming removed 7 bases from V and 1 base from J, with 14 bases in between. Germline V lookup: CDR1 SNHLY, CDR2 FYNNEI. CDR3 length equals 14 residues. The CDR3 sequence is CASMLVRTSYEQYF. In nucleotides, the CDR3 is TGTGCCAGCATGCTGGTCCGCACATCCTACGAGCAGTACTTC.